Listed below are T cell receptor beta chains from one sample, sequenced in a study of blood T cell repertoires in COVID-19. Profiling relied on immunoSEQ multiplex PCR, and the TCRdb table lists in-frame clones only, not all of them. The sample contains roughly 65,000 clones, 75% to 90% of which appear only once. The sequenced sample consisted of peripheral blood. These receptors originate from a woman of 80 years or more with active or convalescent COVID-19. Each CDR3 is given with its conserved first and last residue. The D gene is left open where the match is weak. Clone size is shown for a subset of rows, as once, few, many or a class of expanded clone.

V gene	clone size	J gene	D gene	CDR3 DNA	CDR3 protein
TRBV27	-	TRBJ2-2	-	TGTGCCACGTCCACTTACACCGGGGAGCTGTTTTTT	CATSTYTGELFF
TRBV29-1	-	TRBJ2-1	TRBD2	TGCAGCGTGGGGCTAGCGGTGGGTAGGTCAACCTACAATGAGCAGTTCTTC	CSVGLAVGRSTYNEQFF
TRBV9	-	TRBJ2-1	TRBD2	TGTGCCAGCAGCGATAGCGGGTCCTACAATGAGCAGTTCTTC	CASSDSGSYNEQFF
TRBV18	-	TRBJ1-1	-	TGTGCCAGCTCACCCCGGGTCCTACTGATGAACACTGAAGCTTTCTTT	CASSPRVLLMNTEAFF
TRBV6-2/TRBV6-3	-	TRBJ2-7	TRBD1	TGTGCCAGCAGTTACTCGGGACAGGGTCCCTACGAGCAGTACTTC	CASSYSGQGPYEQYF
TRBV18	-	TRBJ1-2	TRBD1	TGTGCCAGCTCACTCCAGACAGGGTCTTATGGCTACACCTTC	CASSLQTGSYGYTF
TRBV7-2	-	TRBJ2-5	-	TGTGCCAGCAGCCCCGGGGGGCCCGGTGAGACCCAGTACTTC	CASSPGGPGETQYF
TRBV18	-	TRBJ2-5	-	TGTGCCAGCTCTGAACAGGTCCGTGGGGCCCAGTACTTC	CASSEQVRGAQYF
TRBV29-1	-	TRBJ1-2	-	TGCAGCGTTGACGGGGGGGTCGCCTATGGCTACACCTTC	CSVDGGVAYGYTF
TRBV6-4	-	TRBJ2-1	-	TGTGCCACCCAACAGCCCCTGGGGTTCTTC	CATQQPLGFF
TRBV2	-	TRBJ1-2	-	TGTGCCAGCAGTGAAGAGGCGGGCCTCTATGGCTACACCTTC	CASSEEAGLYGYTF
TRBV6-5	-	TRBJ1-2	-	TGTGCCAGCAGTTACGGGGGCAGGGGTTATGGCTACACCTTC	CASSYGGRGYGYTF
TRBV4-3	-	TRBJ2-1	-	TGCGCCAGCAGCCCCCTCGCGGGGGCAACCTCCTACAATGAGCAGTTCTTC	CASSPLAGATSYNEQFF
TRBV6-6	-	TRBJ2-3	TRBD1	TGTGCCAGCAGACCGGGGGGACAGGGGCAGTATTTT	CASRPGGQGQYF
TRBV4-3	-	TRBJ1-6	-	TGCGCCAGCAGCCGAGACCGCGATTCACCCCTCCACTTT	CASSRDRDSPLHF
TRBV7-2	-	TRBJ1-2	-	TGTGCCAGCAGCTTATGGGGGCTCGCCTATGGCTACACCTTC	CASSLWGLAYGYTF
TRBV9	-	TRBJ1-2	-	TGTGCCAGCAGCCCACAACAGGGCACTAACTATGGCTACACCTTC	CASSPQQGTNYGYTF
TRBV11-3	-	TRBJ2-5	TRBD2	TGTGCCAGCAGCCGGGCCGGGGGGGGAGAGACCCAGTACTTC	CASSRAGGGETQYF
TRBV19	-	TRBJ1-1	-	TGTGCCAGTAAGGGCTTACGCGGGTTTAACACTGAAGCTTTCTTT	CASKGLRGFNTEAFF
TRBV6-1	-	TRBJ1-2	TRBD1	TGTGCCAGCAGTGCCCTTAGCCCCACAGGGGAGGACTATGGCTACACCTTC	CASSALSPTGEDYGYTF
TRBV12-3/TRBV12-4	-	TRBJ2-7	-	TGTGCCAGCAGCTTTAGTTCTCCCTACGAGCAGTACTTC	CASSFSSPYEQYF
TRBV5-4	once	TRBJ1-2	TRBD1	TGTGCCAGCAGCCCAGCCCCAGGACAGGACTATGGCTACACCTTC	CASSPAPGQDYGYTF
TRBV12-3/TRBV12-4	-	TRBJ2-7	-	TGTGCCAGCAGTCCGGGTGTCGAGCAGTACTTC	CASSPGVEQYF
TRBV7-2	-	TRBJ1-1	-	TGTGCCAGCAGCCTCCGACAGGCGGAAGTTGACACTGAAGCTTTCTTT	CASSLRQAEVDTEAFF
TRBV2	-	TRBJ1-6	TRBD1	TGTGCCAGCAGTTCGACAGGGGAACTATATTCACCCCTCCACTTT	CASSSTGELYSPLHF
TRBV18	few	TRBJ2-7	TRBD2	TGTGCCAGCTCTGGGACTAGCGTTTCCTACGAGCAGTACTTC	CASSGTSVSYEQYF